This T cell receptor (beta chain) was sequenced in a study of graft-versus-host responses after intestinal transplantation. Notes on the study in general: Recipient marrow showed GvH clones, some seen first in ileum or blood.

With regard to this clone: As yet, its antigen is unknown.

CDR3 length: 21 residues. V lost 2 bases and J lost 7; bases outside the gene matches: 21. The V gene's germline CDR1 is MNHNS and CDR2 SASEGT. Some clones are missing from TCRdb's copy, which holds only in-frame ones; the method was immunoSEQ multiplex PCR. The repertoire consists of approximately 97,000 clones, with about nine tenths occurring once and the leading ten covering more than 0.15%. The chain couples TRBV6-1 to TRBJ2-6; 9 bases fit TRBD1. The source of this sequence is a human donor who was the organ donor for an intestinal transplant. The input for sequencing was unstimulated CD4+ T cells sorted from spleen or lymph node cells, taken before transplant. The CDR3 DNA reads as TGTGCCAGCAGTGAACTCATGTGGGGACAGGGTCACCGTACTTTCGCCAACGTCCTGACTTTC. Its protein is CASSELMWGQGHRTFANVLTF.